Listed below are T cell receptor beta chains from one sample, sequenced in a study of T cells after yellow fever vaccination. TCRdb itself ran the 5' RACE reads through MiXCR, one entry per CDR3 protein. The sample lists approximately 27,000 distinct CDR3 sequences, approximately 5% occurring once. Material: PBMCs, either bulk or a sorted T-cell subset (CD4+, CD8+, memory, or dextramer-sorted; not recorded which), obtained 15 days after the yellow fever booster vaccination. These receptors were taken from a man in his thirties or forties who received the YFV17D yellow fever vaccine. The CDR3 runs from the conserved cysteine through the conserved F or W. A D gene is named only where the DNA matches it firmly. A row's size may be missing; if present it is once, few, many or a size class.

D gene: .
clone size: many
V gene: TRBV11-2
J gene: TRBJ2-7
CDR3 DNA: TGTGCCAGCAGCTTATTTGGCGGTCTGGCCTACGAGCAGTACTTC
CDR3 protein: CASSLFGGLAYEQYF

D gene: .
clone size: many
V gene: TRBV3-1
J gene: TRBJ1-2
CDR3 DNA: TGTGCCAGCAGCCAAGGTGCAGGGAACTATGGCTACACCTTC
CDR3 protein: CASSQGAGNYGYTF

D gene: TRBD1
clone size: many
V gene: TRBV27
J gene: TRBJ1-5
CDR3 DNA: TGTGCCAGCAGTCTAAGGACAGGCGGCAATCAGCCCCAGCATTTT
CDR3 protein: CASSLRTGGNQPQHF

D gene: .
clone size: many
V gene: TRBV7-2
J gene: TRBJ2-7
CDR3 DNA: TGTGCCAGCAGCTTAGTTGGATACGAGCAGTACTTC
CDR3 protein: CASSLVGYEQYF

D gene: TRBD2
clone size: medium-sized
V gene: TRBV7-8
J gene: TRBJ2-7
CDR3 DNA: TGTGCCAGCAGCTTAAGGGAGGGCTCCTACGAGCAGTACTTC
CDR3 protein: CASSLREGSYEQYF

D gene: .
clone size: .
V gene: TRBV5-1
J gene: TRBJ2-1
CDR3 DNA: TGCGCCAGCAGTTTTAAGAGTGGACGGTCAACCTACAATGAGCAGTTCTTC
CDR3 protein: CASSFKSGRSTYNEQFF

D gene: .
clone size: many
V gene: TRBV11-2
J gene: TRBJ2-4
CDR3 DNA: TGTGCCAGCAGCCTTTCGTCCTCAGAGTACATTCAGTACTTC
CDR3 protein: CASSLSSSEYIQYF

D gene: .
clone size: many
V gene: TRBV28
J gene: TRBJ2-7
CDR3 DNA: TGTGCCAGCAGAAGGGGTTTTGGGGGAAGACCCTTAGGCGAGCAGTACTTC
CDR3 protein: CASRRGFGGRPLGEQYF

D gene: TRBD2
clone size: many
V gene: TRBV10-2
J gene: TRBJ2-5
CDR3 DNA: TGCGCCAGCAGTGACGGGGGGAGAGAGACCCAGTACTTC
CDR3 protein: CASSDGGRETQYF

D gene: TRBD1
clone size: few
V gene: TRBV5-1
J gene: TRBJ1-1
CDR3 DNA: TGCGCCAGCAGCTTGGGCGGACAGGGTGCTGAAGCTTTCTTT
CDR3 protein: CASSLGGQGAEAFF

D gene: TRBD1
clone size: many
V gene: TRBV10-3
J gene: TRBJ2-1
CDR3 DNA: TGTGCCATCCAATCCGGGACAGGGGGCTCCAATGAGCAGTTCTTC
CDR3 protein: CAIQSGTGGSNEQFF

D gene: .
clone size: many
V gene: TRBV7-2
J gene: TRBJ2-3
CDR3 DNA: TGTGCCAGCAGCACCACAGATACGCAGTATTTT
CDR3 protein: CASSTTDTQYF